These 3 T cell receptor beta chains originate from one sample sequenced in a study of T cells in localized non-small cell lung cancer. Libraries were prepared by immunoSEQ multiplex PCR; TCRdb keeps only in-frame clonotypes and omits some of them. The sample lists just over 1,500 clones, around 28% occurring once. The sample consisted of normal lung tissue next to the tumor, taken before any cancer treatment. The receptors come from an older male donor with stage I squamous cell lung carcinoma.

The J gene is TRBJ1-1, the V gene TRBV28; D is ambiguous. The V gene lost 2 bases and the J gene lost 1 base, with 5 bases spanning the gap. CDR1 is MDHEN, CDR2 SYDVKM, per germline. CDR3 length: 13 residues. The CDR3 here is CASSLPRNTEAFF. The DNA of the CDR3 is TGTGCCAGCAGTTTACCCAGGAACACTGAAGCTTTCTTT.

The chain has TRBV9 and TRBJ1-5; TRBD1 might be the D (6 bases). This CDR3 has 18 residues. The V end was cut by 5 bases, the J end by 0 bases, with 21 bases between. Germline values: CDR1 SGDLS, CDR2 YYNGEE. Written as DNA, the CDR3 is TGTGCCAGCAGGATCCCATGGGGGGCTGGGGATAGCAATCAGCCCCAGCATTTT. The encoded protein is CASRIPWGAGDSNQPQHF.

This clone was counted between two and nine times. V gene TRBV11-3 combines with J gene TRBJ2-5; TRBD2 matches at 16 bases. Germline CDR1 is SGHNT and CDR2 is YENEEA. Unmatched junction bases numbered 6, after V lost 3 bases and J lost 5 bases. The CDR3 runs 17 residues. As DNA, the CDR3 is TGTGCCAGCAGCTTGGGACTAGCGGGAGGGCGAGGGGAGACCCAGTACTTC. It specifies CASSLGLAGGRGETQYF.